The entry below describes one T cell receptor beta chain. Its antigen is not known. In the PCR, 60 Vbeta and 13 Jbeta primers were used. Authors' methods: About 9.9 million of the 80 million or so unique TCR beta chains counted in a later analysis were shared. Using immunoSEQ multiplex PCR, the repertoire was profiled, and TCRdb retains in-frame clones only, with some absent. From that table come the V and J calls and clone size; the DNA was used to work out D and trimming. Of some 150,000 clones in the sample, around three quarters were seen once. This entry belongs to a study of cytomegalovirus exposure and HLA in healthy donors. General study points: As immune exposure information, only CMV serostatus was available.

Sequenced: PBMCs. This TCR was recovered from a man aged 35 to 55 in good health and CMV-seropositive.

The CDR3 bases are TGCGCCAGCAGCTTAATTAGCGGAGGCTCCTACAATGAGCAGTTCTTC. Protein product: CASSLISGGSYNEQFF. V and J are TRBV5-1 and TRBJ2-1; TRBD2 might be the D (6 bases). Germline assignment: CDR1 SGHRS and CDR2 YFSETQ. Between the trimmed V and J ends, which lost 2 bases and 0 bases, there was a span of 12 bases. The CDR3 sequence is 16 residues long. The whole variable domain, filled in from reference TRBV5-1 and TRBJ2-1, reads KAGVTQTPRYLIKTRGQQVTLSCSPISGHRSVSWYQQTPGQGLQFLFEYFSETQRNKGNFPGRFSGRQFSNSRSEMNVSTLELGDSALYLCASSLISGGSYNEQFFGPGTRLTVL.